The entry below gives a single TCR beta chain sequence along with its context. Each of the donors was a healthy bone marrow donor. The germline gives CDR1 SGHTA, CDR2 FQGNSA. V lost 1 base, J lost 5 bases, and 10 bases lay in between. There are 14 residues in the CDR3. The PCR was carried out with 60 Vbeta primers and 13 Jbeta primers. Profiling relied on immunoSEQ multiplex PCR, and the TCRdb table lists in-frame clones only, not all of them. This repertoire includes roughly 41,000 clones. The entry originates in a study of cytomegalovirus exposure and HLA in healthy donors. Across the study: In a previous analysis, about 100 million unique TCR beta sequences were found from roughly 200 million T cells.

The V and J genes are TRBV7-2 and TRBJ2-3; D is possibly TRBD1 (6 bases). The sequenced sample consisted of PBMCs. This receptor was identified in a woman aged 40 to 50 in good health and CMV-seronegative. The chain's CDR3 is CASSLVGGKDTQYF. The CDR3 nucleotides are TGTGCCAGCAGCTTAGTAGGGGGTAAAGATACGCAGTATTTT.